The 26 T cell receptor beta chains reported below all come from one sample, sequenced in a study of T cells in Graves' hyperthyroidism and ophthalmopathy. From RNA transcripts, TCR beta CDR3 regions were amplified. During a first-round RT-PCR of the TCR CDR3, the HTBI primer set was used. TCRdb ran MiXCR on the multiplex PCR reads and lists one entry per CDR3 protein. This table has about 360,000 distinct CDR3 sequences, 15% to 17% appearing once. The source material was blood. These receptors came from a woman under 30 with Graves' hyperthyroidism that later progressed to Graves' ophthalmopathy.

This clonotype was observed many times. V and J are TRBV7-3 and TRBJ2-2; D not resolved. Germline V gene sequence: CDR1 SGHTA, CDR2 FQGTGA. V lost 3 bases, J lost 2 bases, and 13 bases lay in between. The CDR3 extends over 16 amino acids. CDR3 nucleotide sequence: TGTGCCAGCAGCTTCTCGCCGGGCCAAAACACCGGGGAGCTGTTTTTT. Translated: CASSFSPGQNTGELFF.

This clonotype was seen at least ten times. The chain combines TRBV28 with TRBJ2-7, with 10 bases that match TRBD1. The length of the CDR3 is 15 residues. Germline CDR1 MDHEN, CDR2 SYDVKM. V gave up 6 bases and J gave up 0 bases; unmatched junction bases: 5. DNA of the CDR3: TGTGCCAGCAGCCGAAGACAGGGGGCCTCCTACGAGCAGTACTTC. Its translation: CASSRRQGASYEQYF.

This clonotype appeared many times. J is TRBJ2-1 and V is TRBV27, with 9 nucleotides matching TRBD2. Trimming took 5 bases from V and 5 from J; bases not matched to a gene: 13. Germline-derived CDR1 and CDR2 are MNHEY and SMNVEV (reference sequence). This CDR3 region has 17 residues. As DNA, the CDR3 is TGTGCCAGCAGTCCCCGTTGGGCGGGAGGGCCCCACAATGAGCAGTTCTTC. It specifies CASSPRWAGGPHNEQFF.

Only a few counts were recorded for this clonotype. DNA for the CDR3: TGTGCCAGCAGAATACGTGGAGACGACTACAATGAGCAGTTCTTC. Translated: CASRIRGDDYNEQFF. J is TRBJ2-1 and V is TRBV6-1; D unclear. V dropped 6 bases and J dropped 3 bases, with 15 bases sitting between them. The CDR3 totals 15 residues. CDR1 MNHNS and CDR2 SASEGT come from the germline V gene.

This clonotype was counted many times. The V gene is TRBV11-1, the J gene TRBJ2-1, with unresolved D. The CDR3 has 15 residues. Germline V gene lookup returns CDR1 SGHAT and CDR2 FQDESV (reference sequence). The V gene lost 1 base and the J gene lost 4 bases, with 11 bases spanning the gap. CDR3 in DNA: TGTGCCAGCAGCTTAGGGCTAGAAGTATACAATGAGCAGTTCTTC. As protein: CASSLGLEVYNEQFF.

The V and J genes are TRBV27 and TRBJ1-1; unclear D gene. V was pared by 3 bases and J by 1 base, with 18 bases between. CDR1 is MNHEY, CDR2 SMNVEV, per germline (reference sequence). The CDR3 loop spans 17 amino acids. Here the CDR3 DNA reads TGTGCCAGCAGTTTTCATCCAGGACGGATTGGGAACACTGAAGCTTTCTTT. Translating it yields CASSFHPGRIGNTEAFF.

This clonotype was seen a single time. The rearrangement links TRBV6-2 or TRBV6-3 to TRBJ2-7; D is possibly TRBD2 (6 bases). The V and J ends lost 8 bases and 4 bases respectively, with 12 bases between them. The germline V gene has CDR1 MNHEY and CDR2 SVGEGT. This CDR3 is 12 amino acids long. The CDR3 region is CASGRREYEQYF. CDR3 in DNA: TGTGCCAGCGGGAGACGGGAGTACGAGCAGTACTTC.

Ten or more counts support this clonotype. The chain combines TRBV3-1 with TRBJ2-3; possible D gene TRBD2, 5 bases. The CDR3 sequence is 15 residues long. Germline V CDR1 and CDR2: LGHDT, YNNKEL (reference sequence). Trimming left V 0 bases short and J 4 bases short, with 11 bases between. CDR3 DNA sequence: TGTGCCAGCAGCCAAGACGGGGTTGTCGCAGATACGCAGTATTTT. This sequence encodes CASSQDGVVADTQYF.

This clonotype has only a few counts. V gene TRBV19 combines with J gene TRBJ2-1; perhaps TRBD2 as D (5 bases). The CDR3 spans 15 residues. Trimming stripped 3 bases from V and 8 bases from J, with 17 bases between. The germline gives CDR1 LNHDA, CDR2 SQIVND (reference sequence). CDR3 sequence: CASSIEGYTGDEQFF. CDR3 nucleotides: TGTGCCAGTAGTATCGAGGGATACACTGGGGATGAGCAGTTCTTC.

This clonotype came up a few times. This CDR3 is CSATFGTVSSYEQYF. The CDR3 DNA sequence: TGCAGTGCCACGTTTGGGACGGTGAGCTCCTACGAGCAGTACTTC. The rearrangement links TRBV20-1 to TRBJ2-7; either TRBD1 or TRBD2 may supply D (5 bases each). From germline, CDR1 is DFQATT and CDR2 SNEGSKA (reference sequence). The CDR3 is 15 amino acids. Trimming left V 6 bases short and J 0 bases short, with 18 bases between.

The table lists this clonotype with many counts. The chain carries TRBV2 and TRBJ2-5; 8 bases agree with TRBD2. The CDR3 totals 12 residues. The germline V gene has CDR1 SNHLY and CDR2 FYNNEI. Trimming cost V 0 bases and J 10 bases; bases outside gene matches: 1. The chain's CDR3 is CASSEAGRGQYF. CDR3 bases: TGTGCCAGCAGTGAAGCCGGGAGGGGCCAGTACTTC.

V usage is TRBV20-1 and J usage is TRBJ2-5, with no clear D. V lost 3 bases, J lost 1 base, and 15 bases lay in between. Germline V gene data show CDR1 as DFQATT and CDR2 as SNEGSKA (reference sequence). The CDR3 extends over 15 amino acids. The CDR3 loop is CSASETSSFQETQYF. CDR3 DNA: TGCAGTGCTAGCGAGACGAGTTCATTCCAAGAGACCCAGTACTTC.

This clonotype has ten or more counts. This chain links TRBV11-2 with TRBJ1-2; D gene uncertain. V was cut by 6 bases and J by 7 bases, with 15 bases left in between. Germline V gene data show CDR1 as SGHAT and CDR2 as FQNNGV. This CDR3 has 13 amino acids. In DNA, the CDR3 is TGTGCCAGCAGACCCAAGTCATTGGTTGGCTACACCTTC. It encodes CASRPKSLVGYTF.

This clonotype was recorded at least ten times. V and J are TRBV7-3 and TRBJ2-1; D remains ambiguous. CDR1 and CDR2 (germline): SGHTA, FQGTGA. The CDR3 has 14 residues. Trimming removed 0 bases at V and 6 bases at J, with 9 bases between. CDR3 sequence reads: CASSLTSFSNEQFF. The CDR3 bases are TGTGCCAGCAGCTTAACGTCGTTCTCCAATGAGCAGTTCTTC.

The rearrangement links TRBV7-9 to TRBJ2-7; 9 bases are shared with TRBD1. The length of the CDR3 is 14 residues. From germline, CDR1 is SEHNR and CDR2 FQNEAQ (reference sequence). Trimming took 4 bases from V and 3 from J; bases not matched to a gene: 4. The CDR3 DNA reads as TGTGCCAGCAGCTCGGGACAGGGATACTACGAGCAGTACTTC. Its translation: CASSSGQGYYEQYF.

This clonotype was recorded many times. The chain has TRBV2 and TRBJ2-1; possible D gene TRBD2, 5 bases. Germline V CDR1 and CDR2: SNHLY, FYNNEI. CDR3 length: 16 residues. Between the trimmed V and J ends, which lost 3 bases and 3 bases, there was a span of 15 bases. The CDR3 DNA follows: TGTGCCAGCAGTGATCCGGTGAGGGTTAACTACAATGAGCAGTTCTTC. It encodes CASSDPVRVNYNEQFF.

The J gene is TRBJ1-3, the V gene TRBV9; D gene unclear. V shed 3 bases and J shed 2 bases, with 6 bases lying between them. CDR1 is SGDLS and CDR2 is YYNGEE in the germline V gene. This CDR3 comprises 13 residues. In nucleotides, the CDR3 is TGTGCCAGCAGCGCAAGGGCTGGAAACACCATATATTTT. It specifies CASSARAGNTIYF.

This clonotype was seen more than once but under ten times. The gene calls are TRBV27 and TRBJ1-5, with 7 bases matching TRBD1. This CDR3 spans 17 amino acids. The V gene end was trimmed by 4 bases and the J gene end by 6 bases; junction bases not matched to a gene: 15. CDR1 and CDR2 (germline): MNHEY, SMNVEV (reference sequence). The CDR3 here is CASSSITGDWLGQPQHF. The CDR3 DNA reads TGTGCCAGCAGTTCGATCACAGGGGATTGGTTGGGTCAGCCCCAGCATTTT.

The rearrangement joins TRBV7-9 to TRBJ2-1, with 8 bases identical to TRBD1. The V and J ends lost 3 bases and 3 bases, in that order; junction bases with no gene match: 4. CDR1 SEHNR and CDR2 FQNEAQ come from the germline V gene (reference sequence). This CDR3 contains 15 residues. CDR3 sequence reads: CASSLVQGGYNEQFF. Here the CDR3 DNA reads TGTGCCAGCAGCTTGGTACAGGGGGGCTACAATGAGCAGTTCTTC.

This clonotype has a handful of counts. This CDR3 is CASSFRASGGRNTGELFF. The CDR3 coding sequence is TGTGCCAGCAGTTTCCGGGCTAGCGGGGGGAGAAACACCGGGGAGCTGTTTTTT. The chain recombines TRBV12-3 or TRBV12-4 with TRBJ2-2, with 11 nucleotides matching TRBD2. This CDR3 spans 18 amino acids. V dropped 3 bases and J dropped 2; count of bases not matched to a gene: 8.

This clonotype occurred many times. V gene TRBV20-1 combines with J gene TRBJ2-2, with TRBD1 as a possible D gene (6 bases). Trimming shortened V by 1 base and J by 4 bases, and 10 bases separated the two germline ends. The CDR3 covers 14 residues. Germline assignment: CDR1 DFQATT and CDR2 SNEGSKA (reference sequence). The CDR3 DNA reads as TGCAGTGCTAGAGCGAGGGGGAGCACCGGGGAGCTGTTTTTT. This codes for CSARARGSTGELFF.

The rearrangement uses TRBV5-5 and TRBJ1-2; no reliable D call. Germline-derived CDR1 and CDR2 are SGHKS and YYEKEE (reference sequence). The V end was cut by 1 base, the J end by 4 bases, with 14 bases between. This CDR3 comprises 15 residues. DNA of the CDR3: TGTGCCAGCAGCTTGTCTTTGGATTTTCCCTATGGCTACACCTTC. This encodes CASSLSLDFPYGYTF.

This clonotype was counted ten times or more. The rearrangement joins TRBV28 to TRBJ1-6, with D possibly being TRBD1 (5 bases). Germline CDR1 and CDR2: MDHEN and SYDVKM. Trimming removed 11 bases from V and 4 bases from J, with 12 bases in between. The CDR3 runs to 13 residues. This CDR3 reads CAGRGLYNSPLHF. CDR3 in DNA: TGTGCCGGGAGGGGACTTTATAATTCACCCCTCCACTTT.

This clonotype was detected many times. V gene TRBV30 combines with J gene TRBJ1-4; D not certain. This CDR3 is 11 amino acids long. Germline V gene sequence: CDR1 GTSNPN, CDR2 SVGIG (reference sequence). Trimming stripped 7 bases from V and 5 bases from J, with 8 bases between. CDR3 region: CASRANEKLFF. The CDR3 DNA reads as TGTGCCTCCCGGGCGAATGAAAAACTGTTTTTT.

This clonotype was observed at least ten times. CDR3 region: CSARARAGGRKYEQYF. As DNA, the CDR3 is TGCAGTGCTAGAGCACGGGCAGGGGGTCGGAAGTACGAGCAGTACTTC. The chain recombines TRBV20-1 with TRBJ2-7; 7 bases line up with TRBD1. This CDR3 spans 16 amino acids. CDR1 is DFQATT and CDR2 is SNEGSKA in the germline V gene (reference sequence). Trimming removed 1 base from V and 4 bases from J; junction bases left unmatched: 13.

V is TRBV5-4 and J is TRBJ2-7; D is perhaps TRBD2 (5 bases). Trimming cost V 1 base and J 4 bases, with 12 bases left between them. The CDR3 spans 14 residues. In germline, CDR1 is SGHNT, CDR2 YYREEE (reference sequence). In DNA form, the CDR3 reads TGTGCCAGCAGCTTGAATGCGGGCGCTTACGAGCAGTACTTC. This gives the protein CASSLNAGAYEQYF.